The 16 T cell receptor beta chains given below trace back to one sample, sequenced in a study of blood T cells in healthy people across ages. A second PCR of 7 to 11 cycles used a sample-barcoded 5' primer and a J-beta primer mix. One entry per CDR3 protein results from TCRdb running MiXCR on the 5' RACE reads. The table shows about 640,000 distinct CDR3 sequences, with about 54% occurring only once. The sample taken for sequencing was blood. These TCRs come from a man aged 55 to 69 in good health.

The V and J genes are TRBV10-3 and TRBJ2-5; D may be TRBD2 (6 bases). V shed 4 bases and J shed 4 bases, with 7 bases lying between them. Per the germline V gene, CDR1 is ENHRY and CDR2 is SYGVKD. CDR3 length: 12 amino acids. The CDR3 reads CAISVGGETQYF. CDR3 sequence (DNA): TGTGCCATCAGTGTCGGGGGAGAGACCCAGTACTTC.

The chain combines TRBV12-3 or TRBV12-4 with TRBJ2-3, with D uncertain. V lost 7 bases and J lost 10, with 21 bases in between. There are 14 residues in the CDR3. CDR3 nucleotide sequence: TGTGCCAGCAACCAACAGTTTGGCGGCGATTCGCAGTATTTT. It codes for CASNQQFGGDSQYF.

This chain links TRBV6-1 with TRBJ1-2, with TRBD1 matching 10 bases. CDR1 and CDR2 from the germline V gene are MNHNS and SASEGT. With 6 bases clipped from V and 5 bases from J, the junction kept 6 bases outside the gene matches. The CDR3 totals 14 residues. CDR3 bases: TGTGCCAGCAGGCTGGACAGGGGGACGTATGGCTACACCTTC. Translated, it gives CASRLDRGTYGYTF.

The rearrangement uses TRBV7-2 and TRBJ2-5, with 9 bases fitting TRBD2. Germline lookup yields CDR1 SGHTA and CDR2 FQGNSA. This CDR3 contains 15 residues. The V gene end was trimmed by 3 bases and the J gene end by 2 bases; junction bases not matched to a gene: 4. As DNA, the CDR3 is TGTGCCAGCAGCTTGGCTAGCGGGGAACAAGAGACCCAGTACTTC. Translation gives CASSLASGEQETQYF.

The chain's CDR3 is CASSLNRGGTDTQYF. For the CDR3, the DNA is TGTGCCAGCAGTCTGAACAGGGGTGGGACAGATACGCAGTATTTT. The V gene is TRBV12-3 or TRBV12-4, the J gene TRBJ2-3, with 7 bases fitting TRBD1. This CDR3 spans 15 amino acids. V gave up 5 bases and J gave up 3 bases; unmatched junction bases: 8.

The rearrangement uses TRBV20-1 and TRBJ2-1; 12 positions agree with TRBD2. This CDR3 region has 15 residues. J gave up 5 bases and V 1 base, and 3 bases lay outside the gene matches. Per the germline V gene, CDR1 is DFQATT and CDR2 is SNEGSKA (reference sequence). The CDR3 nucleotides read TGCAGTGCTAGAGGACTAGCGGGGGTCCACAATGAGCAGTTCTTC. Translation gives CSARGLAGVHNEQFF.

There are a few counts of this clonotype. The chain employs TRBV6-6 and TRBJ2-7, with TRBD2 matching over 11 bases. The J call is in doubt because the DNA end fits TRBJ2-5 better. This CDR3 comprises 16 residues. Germline assignment: CDR1 MNHNY and CDR2 SVGAGI (reference sequence). Here the CDR3 reads CASSYLSGGAGETQYF. The CDR3 bases are TGTGCCAGCAGTTACCTTAGCGGGGGGGCCGGAGAGACCCAGTACTTC.

The V and J genes are TRBV5-4 and TRBJ2-5; 8 bases align to TRBD2. V shed 0 bases, J shed 3 bases, and the junction held 10 bases outside the gene matches. The CDR3 sequence is 17 residues long. Looked up from germline, CDR1 is SGHNT and CDR2 is YYREEE (reference sequence). In nucleotides, the CDR3 is TGTGCCAGCAGCTTGGCCGGGACTAGGGGTCAAAAAGAGACCCAGTACTTC. Translating it yields CASSLAGTRGQKETQYF.

This clonotype was counted only a few times. This chain uses TRBV18 with TRBJ2-1, with D tentatively TRBD2 (6 bases). The CDR3 has 17 amino acids. Germline V gives CDR1 KGHSH, CDR2 LQKENI. The V gene lost 3 bases and the J gene lost 10 bases, with 25 bases spanning the gap. CDR3 amino acids: CASSPEGAGSPYWEQFF. CDR3 bases: TGTGCCAGCTCACCTGAAGGGGCGGGAAGCCCATACTGGGAGCAGTTCTTC.

V usage is TRBV24-1 and J usage is TRBJ2-7; weak D call: TRBD2 (6 bases). The CDR3 is 13 amino acids. Germline CDR1 is KGHDR and CDR2 is SFDVKD. V lost 3 bases and J lost 7, with 12 bases in between. CDR3 amino acids: CATSDDGGNEQYF. CDR3 sequence (DNA): TGTGCCACCAGTGATGATGGGGGGAATGAGCAGTACTTC.

This clonotype showed up just once. V and J are TRBV6-2 or TRBV6-3 and TRBJ1-5, with D maybe TRBD1 (5 bases). The germline gives CDR1 MNHEY, CDR2 SVGEGT. The CDR3 has 16 residues. Trimming removed 5 bases from V and 0 bases from J, with 14 bases in between. CDR3 DNA sequence: TGTGCCAGCAGTAACCCAGACAGCCATAGCAATCAGCCCCAGCATTTT. Residues: CASSNPDSHSNQPQHF.

Only a few counts were recorded for this clonotype. The chain uses TRBV28 and TRBJ1-2; D ambiguous. Trimming removed 4 bases from V and 8 bases from J, with 11 bases in between. The CDR3 is 12 residues long. CDR1 and CDR2 (germline): MDHEN, SYDVKM. The CDR3 protein is CASSSVRGGYTF. Here the CDR3 DNA reads TGTGCCAGCAGTTCCGTCCGAGGGGGCTACACCTTC.

The chain recombines TRBV7-6 with TRBJ2-5; 8 bases are shared with TRBD2. Germline values: CDR1 SGHVS, CDR2 FNYEAQ. V gave up 5 bases and J gave up 7 bases; unmatched junction bases: 9. CDR3 length: 14 residues. As DNA, the CDR3 is TGTGCCAGCAGCCCAGGACTAGCTGCAGGGACCCAGTACTTC. It specifies CASSPGLAAGTQYF.

This clonotype was picked up a small number of times. The gene calls are TRBV28 and TRBJ2-1; 8 bases agree with TRBD2. The CDR3 covers 14 residues. Germline CDR1 is MDHEN and CDR2 is SYDVKM. The CDR3 loop reads CGASGGGSYNEQFF. Written as DNA, the CDR3 is TGTGGGGCCAGCGGGGGAGGCTCCTACAATGAGCAGTTCTTC.

The CDR3 DNA reads as TGCAGCGTTGAATCGCAGCCCCTAGGCCTGCAGTTCTTC. This encodes CSVESQPLGLQFF. The chain combines TRBV29-1 with TRBJ2-1; D unclear. This CDR3 has 13 residues. The V end lost 2 bases, the J end lost 12 bases, and 17 bases lay between the germline ends. The germline V gene encodes CDR1 SQVTM and CDR2 ANQGSEA.

This clonotype was found a few times. The rearrangement links TRBV10-3 to TRBJ2-1; 9 positions agree with TRBD1. This CDR3 region has 13 residues. Trimming took 6 bases from V and 9 from J; bases not matched to a gene: 6. Germline V gives CDR1 ENHRY, CDR2 SYGVKD. The CDR3 here is CAIRGQGMAEQFF. CDR3 nucleotide sequence: TGTGCCATCAGGGGACAGGGTATGGCTGAGCAGTTCTTC.